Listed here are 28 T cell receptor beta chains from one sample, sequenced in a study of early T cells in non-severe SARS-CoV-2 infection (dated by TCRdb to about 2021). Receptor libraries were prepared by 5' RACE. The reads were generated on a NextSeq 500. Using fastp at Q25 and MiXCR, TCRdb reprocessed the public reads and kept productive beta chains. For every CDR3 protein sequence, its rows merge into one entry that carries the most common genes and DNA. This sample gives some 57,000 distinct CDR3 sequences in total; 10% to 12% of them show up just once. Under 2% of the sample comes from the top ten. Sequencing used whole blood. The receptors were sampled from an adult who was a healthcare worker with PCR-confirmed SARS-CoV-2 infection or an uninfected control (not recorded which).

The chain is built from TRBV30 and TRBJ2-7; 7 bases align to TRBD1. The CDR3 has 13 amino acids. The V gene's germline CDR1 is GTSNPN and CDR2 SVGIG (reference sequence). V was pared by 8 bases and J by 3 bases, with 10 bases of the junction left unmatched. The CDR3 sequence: CARILQGIYEQYF. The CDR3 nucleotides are TGTGCCCGAATATTACAGGGGATCTACGAGCAGTACTTC.

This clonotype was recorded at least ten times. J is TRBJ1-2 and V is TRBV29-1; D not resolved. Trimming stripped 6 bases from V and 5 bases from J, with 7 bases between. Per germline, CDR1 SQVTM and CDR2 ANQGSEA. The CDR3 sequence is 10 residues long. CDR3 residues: CSVGEYGYTF. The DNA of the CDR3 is TGCAGCGTCGGCGAATATGGCTACACCTTC.

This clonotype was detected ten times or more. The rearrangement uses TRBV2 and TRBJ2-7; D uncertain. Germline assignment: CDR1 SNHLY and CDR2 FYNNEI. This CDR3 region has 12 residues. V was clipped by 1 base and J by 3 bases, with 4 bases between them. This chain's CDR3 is CASSEVRYEQYF. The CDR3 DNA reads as TGTGCCAGCAGTGAAGTACGCTACGAGCAGTACTTC.

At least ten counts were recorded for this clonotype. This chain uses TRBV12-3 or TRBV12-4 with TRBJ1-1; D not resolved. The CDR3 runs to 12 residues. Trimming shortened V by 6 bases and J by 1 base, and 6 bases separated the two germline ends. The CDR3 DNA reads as TGTGCCAGCAGCCGTAGGAACACTGAAGCTTTCTTT. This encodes CASSRRNTEAFF.

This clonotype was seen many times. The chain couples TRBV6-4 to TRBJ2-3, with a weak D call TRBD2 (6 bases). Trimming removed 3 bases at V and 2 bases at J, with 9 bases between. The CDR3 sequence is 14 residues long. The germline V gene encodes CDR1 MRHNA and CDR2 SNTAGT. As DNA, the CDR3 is TGTGCCAGCAGTGAACGGGGGACCACAGATACGCAGTATTTT. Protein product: CASSERGTTDTQYF.

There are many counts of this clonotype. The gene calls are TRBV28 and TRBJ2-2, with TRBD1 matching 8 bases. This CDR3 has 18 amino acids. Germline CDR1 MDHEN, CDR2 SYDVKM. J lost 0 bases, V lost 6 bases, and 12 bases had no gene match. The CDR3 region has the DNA TGTGCCAGCAGACCGGACAGGGTAATGTTTGCGAACACCGGGGAGCTGTTTTTT. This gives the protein CASRPDRVMFANTGELFF.

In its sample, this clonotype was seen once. The CDR3 spells CASSYSRSSGDEQYF. In nucleotides, the CDR3 is TGTGCCAGCAGTTACTCGCGTTCGAGCGGGGACGAGCAGTACTTC. The V call is TRBV6-5, the J call TRBJ2-7; 7 positions agree with TRBD2. Germline V CDR1 and CDR2: MNHEY, SVGAGI. After removal of 0 bases from V and 5 bases from J, the junction contained 7 bases not matched to a gene. The CDR3 has 15 amino acids.

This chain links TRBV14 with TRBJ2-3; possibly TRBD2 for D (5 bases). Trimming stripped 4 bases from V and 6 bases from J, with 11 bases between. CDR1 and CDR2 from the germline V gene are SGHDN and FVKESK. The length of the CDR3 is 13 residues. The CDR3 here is CASSRAKRDTQYF. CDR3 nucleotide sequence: TGTGCCAGCAGCCGTGCGAAGCGGGATACGCAGTATTTT. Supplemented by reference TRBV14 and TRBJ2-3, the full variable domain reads EAGVTQFPSHSVIEKGQTVTLRCDPISGHDNLYWYRRVMGKEIKFLLHFVKESKQDESGMPNNRFLAERTGGTYSTLKVQPAELEDSGVYFCASSRAKRDTQYFGPGTRLTVL.

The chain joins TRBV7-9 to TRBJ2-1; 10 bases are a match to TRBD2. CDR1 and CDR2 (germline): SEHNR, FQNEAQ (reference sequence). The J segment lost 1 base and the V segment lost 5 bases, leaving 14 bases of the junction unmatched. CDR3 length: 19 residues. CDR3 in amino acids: CASSHPIAGGSTSYNEQFF. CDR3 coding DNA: TGTGCCAGCAGCCATCCGATAGCGGGGGGTTCCACGTCCTACAATGAGCAGTTCTTC.

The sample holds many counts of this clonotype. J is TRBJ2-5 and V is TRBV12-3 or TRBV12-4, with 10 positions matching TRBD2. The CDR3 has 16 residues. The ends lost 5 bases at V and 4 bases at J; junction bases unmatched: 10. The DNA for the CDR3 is TGTGCCAGCAGTCCCAAAGGGCTAGCGGGGGCAGAGACCCAGTACTTC. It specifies CASSPKGLAGAETQYF.

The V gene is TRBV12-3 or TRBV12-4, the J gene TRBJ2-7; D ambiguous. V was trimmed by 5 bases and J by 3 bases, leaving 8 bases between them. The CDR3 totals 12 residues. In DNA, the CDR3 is TGTGCCAGCAGTATCAGCAACTACGAGCAGTACTTC. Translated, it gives CASSISNYEQYF.

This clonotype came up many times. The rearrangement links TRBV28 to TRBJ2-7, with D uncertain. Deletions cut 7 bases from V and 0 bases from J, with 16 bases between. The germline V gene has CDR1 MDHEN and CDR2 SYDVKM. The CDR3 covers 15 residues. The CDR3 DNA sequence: TGTGCCAGCAACGGTTCGAGACGGAGCTCCTACGAGCAGTACTTC. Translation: CASNGSRRSSYEQYF.

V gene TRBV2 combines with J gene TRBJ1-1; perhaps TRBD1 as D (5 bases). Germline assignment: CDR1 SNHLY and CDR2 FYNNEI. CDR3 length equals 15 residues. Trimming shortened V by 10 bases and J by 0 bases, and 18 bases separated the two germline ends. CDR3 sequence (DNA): TGTGCCACCCTGTTGGAGACAGCCCTGAACACTGAAGCTTTCTTT. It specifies CATLLETALNTEAFF.

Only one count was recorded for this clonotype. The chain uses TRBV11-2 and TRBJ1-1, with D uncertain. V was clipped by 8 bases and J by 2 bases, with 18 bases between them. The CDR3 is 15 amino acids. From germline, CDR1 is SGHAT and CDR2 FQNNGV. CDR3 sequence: CASRGREGSNTEAFF. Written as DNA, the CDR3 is TGTGCCAGCCGTGGCCGGGAGGGCTCAAACACTGAAGCTTTCTTT.

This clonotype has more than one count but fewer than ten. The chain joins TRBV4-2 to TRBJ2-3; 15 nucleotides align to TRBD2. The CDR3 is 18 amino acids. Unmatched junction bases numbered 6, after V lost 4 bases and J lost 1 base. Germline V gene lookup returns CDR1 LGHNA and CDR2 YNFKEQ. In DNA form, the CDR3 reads TGTGCCAGCAGCCGAGGGACTAGCGGGGGGTGGGGCACAGATACGCAGTATTTT. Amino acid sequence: CASSRGTSGGWGTDTQYF.

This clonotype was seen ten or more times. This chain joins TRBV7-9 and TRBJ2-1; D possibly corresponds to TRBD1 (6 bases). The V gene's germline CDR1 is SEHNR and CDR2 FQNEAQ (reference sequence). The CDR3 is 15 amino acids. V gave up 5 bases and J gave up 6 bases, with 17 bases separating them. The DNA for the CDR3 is TGTGCCAGCAGCCCACAGGGTGACAGACCCAATGAGCAGTTCTTC. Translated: CASSPQGDRPNEQFF.

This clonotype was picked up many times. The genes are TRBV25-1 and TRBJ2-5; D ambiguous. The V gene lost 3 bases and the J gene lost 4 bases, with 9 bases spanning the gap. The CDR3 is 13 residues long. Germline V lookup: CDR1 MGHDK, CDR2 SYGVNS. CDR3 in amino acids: CASSERSGETQYF. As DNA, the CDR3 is TGTGCCAGCAGTGAGAGGTCGGGAGAGACCCAGTACTTC. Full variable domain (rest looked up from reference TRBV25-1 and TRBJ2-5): EADIYQTPRYLVIGTGKKITLECSQTMGHDKMYWYQQDPGMELHLIHYSYGVNSTEKGDLSSESTVSRIRTEHFPLTLESARPSHTSQYLCASSERSGETQYFGPGTRLLVL.

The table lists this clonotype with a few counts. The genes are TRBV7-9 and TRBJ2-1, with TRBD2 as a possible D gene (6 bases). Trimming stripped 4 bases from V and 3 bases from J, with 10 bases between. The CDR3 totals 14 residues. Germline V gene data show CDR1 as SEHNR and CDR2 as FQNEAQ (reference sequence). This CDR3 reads CASSYSDYYNEQFF. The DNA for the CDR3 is TGTGCCAGCAGCTACTCGGACTACTACAATGAGCAGTTCTTC.

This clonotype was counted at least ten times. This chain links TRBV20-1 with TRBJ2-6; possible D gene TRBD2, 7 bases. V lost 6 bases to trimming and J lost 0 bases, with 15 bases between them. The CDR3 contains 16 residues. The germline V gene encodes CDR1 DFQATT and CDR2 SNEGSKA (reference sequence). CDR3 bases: TGCAGTGCGGATGGACGGGGGGCCTCTGGGGCCAACGTCCTGACTTTC. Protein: CSADGRGASGANVLTF.

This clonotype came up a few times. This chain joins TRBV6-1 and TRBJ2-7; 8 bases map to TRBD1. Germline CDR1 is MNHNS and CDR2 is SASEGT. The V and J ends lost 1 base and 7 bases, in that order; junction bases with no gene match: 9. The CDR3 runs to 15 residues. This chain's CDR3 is CASSEGGTGLKEQYF. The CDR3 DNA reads TGTGCCAGCAGTGAAGGGGGGACAGGCCTTAAAGAGCAGTACTTC.

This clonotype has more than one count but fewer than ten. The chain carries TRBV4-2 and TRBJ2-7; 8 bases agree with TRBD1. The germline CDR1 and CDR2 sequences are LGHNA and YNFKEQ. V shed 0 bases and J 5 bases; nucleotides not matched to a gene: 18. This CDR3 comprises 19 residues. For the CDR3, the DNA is TGTGCCAGCAGCCAAGATCATGGGCAGGGGGCCTCCAATATGGACGAGCAGTACTTC. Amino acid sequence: CASSQDHGQGASNMDEQYF.

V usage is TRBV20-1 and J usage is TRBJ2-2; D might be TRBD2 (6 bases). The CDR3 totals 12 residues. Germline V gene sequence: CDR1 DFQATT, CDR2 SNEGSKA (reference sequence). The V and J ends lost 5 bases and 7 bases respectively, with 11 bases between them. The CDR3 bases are TGCAGTGCTCCGGGACTTTTCGGGGAGCTGTTTTTT. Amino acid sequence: CSAPGLFGELFF.

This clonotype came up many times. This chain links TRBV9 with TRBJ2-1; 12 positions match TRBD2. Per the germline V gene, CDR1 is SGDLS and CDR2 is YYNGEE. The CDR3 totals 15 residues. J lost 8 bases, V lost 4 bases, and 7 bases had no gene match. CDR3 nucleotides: TGTGCCAGCAGCCTAGCGGGGGGGTCTTCGTATGAGCAGTTCTTC. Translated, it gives CASSLAGGSSYEQFF.

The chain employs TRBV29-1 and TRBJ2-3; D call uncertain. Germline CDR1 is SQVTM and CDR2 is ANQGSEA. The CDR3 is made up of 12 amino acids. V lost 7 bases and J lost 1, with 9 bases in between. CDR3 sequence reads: CSGREGTDTQYF. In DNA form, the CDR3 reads TGCAGCGGCCGTGAGGGCACAGATACGCAGTATTTT.

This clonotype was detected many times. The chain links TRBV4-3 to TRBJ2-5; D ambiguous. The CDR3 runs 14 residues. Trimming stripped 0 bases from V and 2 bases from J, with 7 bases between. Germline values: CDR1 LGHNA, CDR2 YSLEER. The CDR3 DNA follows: TGCGCCAGCAGCCAAGATTTCAGGCAAGAGACCCAGTACTTC. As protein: CASSQDFRQETQYF.

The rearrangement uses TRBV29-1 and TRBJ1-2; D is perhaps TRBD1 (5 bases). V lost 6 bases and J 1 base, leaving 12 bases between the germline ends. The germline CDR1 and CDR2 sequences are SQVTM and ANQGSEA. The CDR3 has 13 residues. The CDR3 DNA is TGCAGCGTCTCGGACATTTTTAACTATGGCTACACCTTC. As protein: CSVSDIFNYGYTF.

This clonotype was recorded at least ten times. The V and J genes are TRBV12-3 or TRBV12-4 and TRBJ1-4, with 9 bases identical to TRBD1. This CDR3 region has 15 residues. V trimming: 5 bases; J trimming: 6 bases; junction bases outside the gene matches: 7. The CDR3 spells CASSPNRGRDEKLFF. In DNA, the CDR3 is TGTGCCAGCAGTCCCAACAGGGGGCGGGATGAAAAACTGTTTTTT.

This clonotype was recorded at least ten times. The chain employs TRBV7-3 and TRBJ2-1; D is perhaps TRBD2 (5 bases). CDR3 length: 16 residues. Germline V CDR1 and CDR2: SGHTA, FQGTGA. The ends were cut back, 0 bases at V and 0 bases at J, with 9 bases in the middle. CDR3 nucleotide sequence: TGTGCCAGCAGCTTAACCCAAGCGGCCTCCTACAATGAGCAGTTCTTC. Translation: CASSLTQAASYNEQFF.